Each of the 18 T cell receptor beta chains below was sequenced from the same sample in a study of T cells after yellow fever vaccination. TCRdb reprocessed the 5' RACE reads with MiXCR, giving one entry per CDR3 protein. In the table there are some 300,000 distinct CDR3 sequences, less than 9.5% of which are singletons. The sequenced sample was PBMCs, obtained roughly seven weeks after the first yellow fever vaccination. These receptors all stem from a man aged 18 to 30 who received the YFV17D yellow fever vaccine.

This clonotype was seen more than once but under ten times. The chain links TRBV15 to TRBJ2-7, with no clear D. This CDR3 contains 13 residues. Per germline, CDR1 LNHNV and CDR2 YYDKDF (reference sequence). Trimming took 8 bases from V and 0 from J, leaving 11 bases between them. The CDR3 DNA follows: TGTGCCACCCAGCAGGCCACCTCCTACGAGCAGTACTTC. Its protein is CATQQATSYEQYF.

The V and J genes are TRBV11-2 and TRBJ2-4, with TRBD2 as a possible D gene (6 bases). This CDR3 comprises 14 residues. V lost 8 bases, J lost 9 bases, and 20 bases lay in between. Per germline, CDR1 SGHAT and CDR2 FQNNGV. CDR3: CASALLRGKGIQYF. As DNA, the CDR3 is TGTGCCAGCGCCTTACTCCGGGGGAAGGGCATTCAGTACTTC.

This clonotype was seen only a few times. The chain employs TRBV4-1 and TRBJ2-1, with TRBD2 identical over 9 bases. Germline CDR1 is MGHRA and CDR2 is YSYEKL. V shed 3 bases and J 5 bases; nucleotides not matched to a gene: 8. CDR3 length equals 16 residues. The CDR3, as DNA: TGCGCCAGCAGCCATACCTCTAGCGGGGCAAACAATGAGCAGTTCTTC. This codes for CASSHTSSGANNEQFF.

This rearrangement joins TRBV12-3 or TRBV12-4 to TRBJ2-6; 8 bases are a match to TRBD1. V gave up 3 bases and J gave up 0 bases; unmatched junction bases: 7. This CDR3 has 18 amino acids. CDR3 bases: TGTGCCAGCAGTTTTATTTCAGGGGGCCACTCTGGGGCCAACGTCCTGACTTTC. Translated: CASSFISGGHSGANVLTF.

V gene TRBV4-2 combines with J gene TRBJ1-2; maybe TRBD1 (6 bases). Trimming pared 1 base from V and 6 bases from J, leaving 18 bases between. From germline, CDR1 is LGHNA and CDR2 YNFKEQ. CDR3 length: 16 residues. CDR3 sequence reads: CASSQATGDGSDGYTF. CDR3 DNA sequence: TGTGCCAGCAGCCAAGCGACAGGAGACGGGAGCGATGGCTACACCTTC.

The chain joins TRBV7-9 to TRBJ2-3; TRBD2 is a possible D gene (5 bases). CDR1 SEHNR and CDR2 FQNEAQ come from the germline V gene (reference sequence). The CDR3 runs 14 residues. Deletions cut 1 base from V and 4 bases from J, with 9 bases between. The CDR3 protein is CASSLEDGADTQYF. Written as DNA, the CDR3 is TGTGCCAGCAGCTTAGAGGACGGGGCAGATACGCAGTATTTT.

This clonotype was detected only a few times. The genes are TRBV30 and TRBJ1-1, with no clear D. CDR1 is GTSNPN and CDR2 is SVGIG in the germline V gene (reference sequence). The CDR3 extends over 12 amino acids. Between the trimmed V and J ends, which lost 0 bases and 9 bases, there was a span of 11 bases. Written as DNA, the CDR3 is TGTGCCTGGAGTGTCGGCCGCGGGCAAGCTTTCTTT. Protein: CAWSVGRGQAFF.

The chain is built from TRBV6-6 and TRBJ2-5; D is unclear. V lost 6 bases to trimming and J lost 1 base, with 6 bases between them. The CDR3 is made up of 12 amino acids. Germline CDR1 reads MNHNY; CDR2 reads SVGAGI (reference sequence). The CDR3 DNA sequence: TGTGCCAGCAGCACCCCCCAAGAGACCCAGTACTTC. This codes for CASSTPQETQYF.

V usage is TRBV7-3 and J usage is TRBJ1-6; perhaps TRBD1 as D (6 bases). Between the trimmed V and J ends, which lost 4 bases and 0 bases, there was a span of 16 bases. The CDR3 totals 18 residues. Germline CDR1 SGHTA, CDR2 FQGTGA. The CDR3 loop reads CASSSRTDDSSYNSPLHF. DNA for the CDR3: TGTGCCAGCAGCTCGCGGACAGATGATAGCTCCTATAATTCACCCCTCCACTTT.

The chain is built from TRBV19 and TRBJ2-7; weak D call: TRBD1 (5 bases). The CDR3 length is 12 residues. Germline V lookup: CDR1 LNHDA, CDR2 SQIVND (reference sequence). V lost 4 bases and J lost 2, with 6 bases in between. The CDR3 loop is CASSKGTYEQYF. The CDR3 nucleotides are TGTGCCAGTAGTAAGGGGACCTACGAGCAGTACTTC.

This clonotype was seen more than once but under ten times. V gene TRBV5-4 combines with J gene TRBJ2-3; 8 bases map to TRBD2. The CDR3 has 15 residues. With V trimmed by 3 bases and J by 2 bases, 5 bases remained unmatched. Germline V CDR1 and CDR2: SGHNT, YYREEE (reference sequence). This chain's CDR3 is CASSSTSESTDTQYF. CDR3 in DNA: TGTGCCAGCAGCTCGACTAGCGAATCCACAGATACGCAGTATTTT.

There are a few counts of this clonotype. The chain is built from TRBV5-6 and TRBJ2-3; D perhaps matches TRBD2 (6 bases). V was pared by 4 bases and J by 0 bases, with 15 bases between. The CDR3 totals 16 residues. Germline V lookup: CDR1 SGHDT, CDR2 YYEEEE. DNA for the CDR3: TGTGCCAGCAGCCCTGGTATAGCGGCCAGCACAGATACGCAGTATTTT. Its translation: CASSPGIAASTDTQYF.

With regard to this clonotype: A read error may produce the germline difference seen at one junction end. The chain is built from TRBV5-6 and TRBJ2-3; the D is unclear. The CDR3 consists of 16 residues. CDR1 and CDR2 (germline): SGHDT, YYEEEE. The CDR3 nucleotides read TGTGCCGGCAGCTCCGGACGTCCCCCCGGGACAGATACGCAGTATTTT. Protein: CAGSSGRPPGTDTQYF.

This clonotype was counted ten times or more. The chain employs TRBV15 and TRBJ1-3; D is undetermined. Trimming removed 0 bases from V and 3 bases from J, with 15 bases in between. Per germline, CDR1 LNHNV and CDR2 YYDKDF (reference sequence). There are 17 residues in the CDR3. CDR3 amino acids: CATSRDQGSWDGNTIYF. CDR3 nucleotides: TGTGCCACCAGCAGAGATCAAGGTTCCTGGGATGGAAACACCATATATTTT.

This clonotype showed up just a few times. The V call is TRBV5-1, the J call TRBJ2-3; TRBD1 aligns across 8 bases. There are 14 residues in the CDR3. Germline CDR1 reads SGHRS; CDR2 reads YFSETQ. With 4 bases clipped from V and 2 bases from J, the junction kept 3 bases outside the gene matches. CDR3 DNA sequence: TGCGCCAGCAGCCGGACAGGGAACACAGATACGCAGTATTTT. Protein sequence: CASSRTGNTDTQYF.

This clonotype was found a few times. The V call is TRBV7-2, the J call TRBJ1-4; D ambiguous. This CDR3 spans 15 amino acids. The V end lost 5 bases, the J end lost 7 bases, and 17 bases lay between the germline ends. Per the germline V gene, CDR1 is SGHTA and CDR2 is FQGNSA. The CDR3 DNA sequence: TGTGCCAGCAGCCCTGCCAGGCTCCTGGGTGAAAAACTGTTTTTT. It specifies CASSPARLLGEKLFF.

V usage is TRBV5-1 and J usage is TRBJ2-3; no definite D call. Germline V gene data show CDR1 as SGHRS and CDR2 as YFSETQ. V was pared by 0 bases and J by 2 bases, with 10 bases between. CDR3 length: 15 residues. In DNA form, the CDR3 reads TGCGCCAGCAGCTTGGATCTAGTGGTCACAGATACGCAGTATTTT. It yields the protein CASSLDLVVTDTQYF.

This clonotype was counted a few times. This chain links TRBV5-6 with TRBJ2-1, with TRBD2 matching 8 bases. Germline values: CDR1 SGHDT, CDR2 YYEEEE. The CDR3 length is 13 residues. Unmatched junction bases numbered 7, after V lost 2 bases and J lost 12 bases. CDR3 protein: CASSFSGGPRQFF. For the CDR3, the DNA is TGTGCCAGCAGCTTCAGCGGGGGCCCAAGGCAGTTCTTC.